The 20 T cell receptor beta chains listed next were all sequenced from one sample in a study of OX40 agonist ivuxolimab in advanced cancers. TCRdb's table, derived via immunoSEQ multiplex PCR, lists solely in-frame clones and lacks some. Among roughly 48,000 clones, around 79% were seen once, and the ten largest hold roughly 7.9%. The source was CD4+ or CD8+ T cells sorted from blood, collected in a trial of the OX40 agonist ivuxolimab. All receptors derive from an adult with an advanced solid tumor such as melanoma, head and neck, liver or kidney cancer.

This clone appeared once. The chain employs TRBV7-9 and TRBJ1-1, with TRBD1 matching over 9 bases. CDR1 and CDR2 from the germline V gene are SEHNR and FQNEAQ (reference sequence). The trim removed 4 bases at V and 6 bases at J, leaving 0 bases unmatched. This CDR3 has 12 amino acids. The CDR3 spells CASSWDRAEAFF. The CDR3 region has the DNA TGTGCCAGCAGCTGGGACAGGGCTGAAGCTTTCTTT.

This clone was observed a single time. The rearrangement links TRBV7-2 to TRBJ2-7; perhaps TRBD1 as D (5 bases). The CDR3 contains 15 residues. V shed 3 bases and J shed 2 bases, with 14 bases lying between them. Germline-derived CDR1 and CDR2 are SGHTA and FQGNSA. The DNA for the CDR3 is TGTGCCAGCAGCTTGGGGCAGACTGGAACCTACGAGCAGTACTTC. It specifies CASSLGQTGTYEQYF.

The CDR3 reads CASGMGTEDNEQFF. CDR3 coding DNA: TGTGCTAGTGGTATGGGGACGGAAGACAATGAGCAGTTCTTC. V and J are TRBV12-5 and TRBJ2-1; either TRBD1 or TRBD2 may fit D (5 bases each). Germline CDR1 LGHNT, CDR2 FRNRAP. V shed 5 bases and J shed 5 bases, with 13 bases lying between them. The CDR3 is 14 amino acids.

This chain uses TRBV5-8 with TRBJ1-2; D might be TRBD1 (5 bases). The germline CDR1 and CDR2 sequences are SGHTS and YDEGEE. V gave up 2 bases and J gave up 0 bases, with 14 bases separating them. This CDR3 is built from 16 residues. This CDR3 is CASSLGVDVANYGYTF. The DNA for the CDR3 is TGTGCCAGCAGCTTAGGGGTGGACGTAGCTAACTATGGCTACACCTTC.

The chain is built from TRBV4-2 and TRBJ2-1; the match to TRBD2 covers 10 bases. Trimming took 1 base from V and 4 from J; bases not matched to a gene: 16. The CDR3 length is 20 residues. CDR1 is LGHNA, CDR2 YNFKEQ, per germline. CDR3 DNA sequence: TGTGCCAGCAGCCAAGGAAAGGATTTTGGAGCTAGCGGGAGTTACAATGAGCAGTTCTTC. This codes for CASSQGKDFGASGSYNEQFF.

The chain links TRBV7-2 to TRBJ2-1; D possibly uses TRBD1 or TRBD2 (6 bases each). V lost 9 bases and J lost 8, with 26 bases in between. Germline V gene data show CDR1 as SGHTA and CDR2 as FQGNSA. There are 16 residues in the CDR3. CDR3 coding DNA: TGTGCCAGTACCCAGGGGCGCGGGACAATAGAGGATGAGCAGTTCTTC. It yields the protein CASTQGRGTIEDEQFF.

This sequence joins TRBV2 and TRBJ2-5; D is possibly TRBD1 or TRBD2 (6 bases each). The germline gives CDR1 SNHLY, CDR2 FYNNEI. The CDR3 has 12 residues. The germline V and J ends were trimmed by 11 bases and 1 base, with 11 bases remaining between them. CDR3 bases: TGTGCCCAATCGGGGGCCCAAGAGACCCAGTACTTC. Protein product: CAQSGAQETQYF.

CDR3 coding DNA: TGTGCCAGCAGCCCCGGTTTCCTAGCGGGAGGGGAGTTCTTC. As protein: CASSPGFLAGGEFF. J is TRBJ2-1 and V is TRBV5-8; 12 nucleotides agree with TRBD2. This CDR3 is built from 14 residues. J gave up 14 bases and V 4 bases, and 10 bases lay outside the gene matches. Germline V gives CDR1 SGHTS, CDR2 YDEGEE. The full variable domain, rest sourced from reference TRBV5-8 and TRBJ2-1, is EAGVTQSPTHLIKTRGQQATLRCSPISGHTSVYWYQQALGLGLQFLLWYDEGEERNRGNFPPRFSGRQFPNYSSELNVNALELEDSALYLCASSPGFLAGGEFFGPGTRLTVL.

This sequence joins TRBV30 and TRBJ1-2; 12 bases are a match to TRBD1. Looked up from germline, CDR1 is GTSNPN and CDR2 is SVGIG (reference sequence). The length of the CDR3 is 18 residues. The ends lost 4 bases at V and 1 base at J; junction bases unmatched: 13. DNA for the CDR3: TGTGCCTGGATCTTCCGGGACAGGGGGCGACGGTTTAACTATGGCTACACCTTC. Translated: CAWIFRDRGRRFNYGYTF.

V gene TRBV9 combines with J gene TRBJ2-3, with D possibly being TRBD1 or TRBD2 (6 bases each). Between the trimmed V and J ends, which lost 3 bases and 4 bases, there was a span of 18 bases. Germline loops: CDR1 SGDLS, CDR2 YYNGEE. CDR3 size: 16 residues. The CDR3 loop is CASSGRGVLSPDTQYF. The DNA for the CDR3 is TGTGCCAGCAGCGGGAGGGGGGTCCTTTCTCCAGATACGCAGTATTTT. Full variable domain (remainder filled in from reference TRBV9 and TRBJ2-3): DSGVTQTPKHLITATGQRVTLRCSPRSGDLSVYWYQQSLDQGLQFLIQYYNGEERAKGNILERFSAQQFPDLHSELNLSSLELGDSALYFCASSGRGVLSPDTQYFGPGTRLTVL.

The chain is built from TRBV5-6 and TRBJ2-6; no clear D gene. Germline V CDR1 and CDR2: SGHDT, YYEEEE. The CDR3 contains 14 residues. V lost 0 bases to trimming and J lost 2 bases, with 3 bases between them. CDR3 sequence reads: CASSLDPGANVLTF. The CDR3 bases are TGTGCCAGCAGCTTGGATCCTGGGGCCAACGTCCTGACTTTC.

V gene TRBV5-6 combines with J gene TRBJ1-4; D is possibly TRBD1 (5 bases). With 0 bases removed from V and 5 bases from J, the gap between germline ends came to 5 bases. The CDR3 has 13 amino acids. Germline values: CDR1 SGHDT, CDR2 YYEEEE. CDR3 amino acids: CASSLGGNEKLFF. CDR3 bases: TGTGCCAGCAGCTTGGGGGGGAATGAAAAACTGTTTTTT. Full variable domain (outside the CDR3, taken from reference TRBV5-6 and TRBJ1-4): DAGVTQSPTHLIKTRGQQVTLRCSPKSGHDTVSWYQQALGQGPQFIFQYYEEEERQRGNFPDRFSGHQFPNYSSELNVNALLLGDSALYLCASSLGGNEKLFFGSGTQLSVL.

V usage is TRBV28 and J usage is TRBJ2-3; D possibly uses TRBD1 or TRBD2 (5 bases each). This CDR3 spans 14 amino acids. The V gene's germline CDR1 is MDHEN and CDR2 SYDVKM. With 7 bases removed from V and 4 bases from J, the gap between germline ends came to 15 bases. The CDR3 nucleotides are TGTGCCAGCATAAGGACCCGGGGCGCAGATACGCAGTATTTT. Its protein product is CASIRTRGADTQYF.

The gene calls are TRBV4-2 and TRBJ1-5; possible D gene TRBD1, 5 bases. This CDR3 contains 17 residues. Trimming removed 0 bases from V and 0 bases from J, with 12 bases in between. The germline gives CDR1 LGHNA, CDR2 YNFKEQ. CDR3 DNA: TGTGCCAGCAGCCAAGAATGGGGCCAGACTAGCAATCAGCCCCAGCATTTT. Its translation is CASSQEWGQTSNQPQHF.

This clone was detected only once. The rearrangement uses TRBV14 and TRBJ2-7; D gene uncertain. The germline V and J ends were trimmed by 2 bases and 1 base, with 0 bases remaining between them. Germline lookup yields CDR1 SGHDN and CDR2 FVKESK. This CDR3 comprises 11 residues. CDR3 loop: CASSQSYEQYF. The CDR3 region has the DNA TGTGCCAGCAGCCAATCCTACGAGCAGTACTTC.

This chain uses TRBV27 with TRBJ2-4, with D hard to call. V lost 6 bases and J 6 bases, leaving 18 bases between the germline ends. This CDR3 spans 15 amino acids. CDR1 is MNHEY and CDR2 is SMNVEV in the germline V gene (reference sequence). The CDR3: CASSPLGRRLNIQYF. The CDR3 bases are TGTGCCAGCAGCCCCCTTGGACGGAGATTAAACATTCAGTACTTC.

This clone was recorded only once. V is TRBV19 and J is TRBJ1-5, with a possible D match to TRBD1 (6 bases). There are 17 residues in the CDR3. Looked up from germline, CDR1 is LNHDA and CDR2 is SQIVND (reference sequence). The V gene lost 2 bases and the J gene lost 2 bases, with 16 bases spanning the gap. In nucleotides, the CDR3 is TGTGCCAGTAGTATAAGGCGCGGGGGGCTTGGCAATCAGCCCCAGCATTTT. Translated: CASSIRRGGLGNQPQHF.

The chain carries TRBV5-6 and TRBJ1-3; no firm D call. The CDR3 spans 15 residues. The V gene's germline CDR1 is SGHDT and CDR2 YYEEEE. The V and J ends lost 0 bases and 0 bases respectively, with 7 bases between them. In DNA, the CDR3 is TGTGCCAGCAGCTTGGGGGGATTCTCTGGAAACACCATATATTTT. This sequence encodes CASSLGGFSGNTIYF.

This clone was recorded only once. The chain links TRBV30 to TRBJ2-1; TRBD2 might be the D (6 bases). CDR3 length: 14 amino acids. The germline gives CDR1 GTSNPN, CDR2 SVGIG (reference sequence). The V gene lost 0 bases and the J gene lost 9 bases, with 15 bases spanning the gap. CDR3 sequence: CAWSVLGGNREQFF. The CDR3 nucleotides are TGTGCCTGGAGTGTTCTCGGCGGGAACCGTGAGCAGTTCTTC.

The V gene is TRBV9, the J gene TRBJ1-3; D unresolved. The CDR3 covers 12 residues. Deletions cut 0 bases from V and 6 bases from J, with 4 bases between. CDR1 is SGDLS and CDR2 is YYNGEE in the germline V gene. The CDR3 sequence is CASSVEENTIYF. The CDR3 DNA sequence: TGTGCCAGCAGCGTAGAGGAAAACACCATATATTTT.